This TCR beta chain was identified in a study of graft-versus-host responses after intestinal transplantation. The germline gives CDR1 GTSNPN, CDR2 SVGIG (reference sequence). The CDR3 is 15 residues long. V lost 3 bases, J lost 7 bases, and 12 bases stayed unmatched. Here immunoSEQ multiplex PCR was the method, and the copy in TCRdb shows in-frame clones only, minus some. Of around 50,000 clones listed, approximately 90% are singletons. The sequence was obtained from a human patient who received an intestinal transplant, so some T cells may come from the graft donor. Sequencing was performed on PBMCs, taken 26 days after transplant. The chain is built from TRBV30 and TRBJ1-2; TRBD1 matches at 9 bases. CDR3 nucleotide sequence: TGTGCCTGGAGGCACTACCCGGGACAGGGAGTTGGCTACACCTTC. Translation gives CAWRHYPGQGVGYTF.